This T cell receptor beta chain was recorded in a study of OX40 agonist ivuxolimab in advanced cancers. About the research overall: Administration of intravenous ivuxolimab to patients occurred every 2 weeks at 0.01 to 10 mg/kg. Three dose-escalation patients had partial responses: one with hepatocellular carcinoma and two with cutaneous melanoma. Study observations and caveats: Antigen specificity of clonally expanded peripheral T cells was not established.

This clone has only one observation. What it recognizes is unknown. Profiled with immunoSEQ multiplex PCR; TCRdb holds only in-frame clones, not every one. Among 60,000 or so clones listed, roughly nine tenths were seen once. The CDR3 is 14 residues long. CDR1 is MDHEN and CDR2 is SYDVKM in the germline V gene. The germline V and J ends were trimmed by 6 bases and 5 bases, with 14 bases remaining between them. The sequence was collected from an adult with an advanced solid tumor such as melanoma, head and neck, liver or kidney cancer. This specimen consisted of CD4+ or CD8+ T cells sorted from blood, obtained in a trial of the OX40 agonist ivuxolimab. The chain has TRBV28 and TRBJ2-1; D is possibly TRBD2 (6 bases). CDR3 sequence reads: CASRPGAWNNEQFF. The DNA for the CDR3 is TGTGCCAGCAGACCGGGAGCTTGGAACAATGAGCAGTTCTTC.